The 24 T cell receptor beta chains below were found in one sample sequenced in a study of glioma-infiltrating T cells after dendritic cell vaccination. This table comes from immunoSEQ multiplex PCR, and its TCRdb copy is limited to in-frame clones, with some not included. The sample has fewer than 75,000 clones, around 81% seen once. The input for sequencing was blood, taken before dendritic cell vaccination. These receptors were taken from a human donor with glioblastoma.

In this sample, this clone turned up a few times. The V and J genes are TRBV6-1 and TRBJ1-1; TRBD1 is a possible D gene (5 bases). CDR3 length: 14 amino acids. Trimming took 0 bases from V and 5 from J, leaving 10 bases between them. Germline V CDR1 and CDR2: MNHNS, SASEGT. The CDR3, as DNA: TGTGCCAGCAGTGAAGCAGGGGAATTAACTGAAGCTTTCTTT. Translating gives CASSEAGELTEAFF.

This clone is a singleton in its sample. The rearrangement uses TRBV5-1 and TRBJ2-3; tentatively, D is TRBD2 (5 bases). The CDR3 totals 15 residues. The V end lost 0 bases, the J end lost 1 base, and 9 bases lay between the germline ends. Germline V gene sequence: CDR1 SGHRS, CDR2 YFSETQ. CDR3 region: CASSLERAGTDTQYF. CDR3 coding DNA: TGCGCCAGCAGCTTGGAGCGAGCGGGCACAGATACGCAGTATTTT.

V is TRBV5-1 and J is TRBJ2-2; D uncertain. The germline V gene encodes CDR1 SGHRS and CDR2 YFSETQ. Trimming stripped 0 bases from V and 10 bases from J, with 13 bases between. This CDR3 region has 14 residues. The CDR3 coding sequence is TGCGCCAGCAGCTTGGCTGGCCTCGGAGCGGAGCTGTTTTTT. Translating gives CASSLAGLGAELFF.

The V and J genes are TRBV19 and TRBJ2-7, with a possible D match to TRBD2 (6 bases). The length of the CDR3 is 15 residues. Trimming pared 4 bases from V and 3 bases from J, leaving 16 bases between. CDR1 is LNHDA and CDR2 is SQIVND in the germline V gene (reference sequence). CDR3 region: CASSRDPGLRYEQYF. CDR3 nucleotide sequence: TGTGCCAGTAGTAGAGACCCGGGACTTCGCTACGAGCAGTACTTC. Full variable domain (remainder filled in from reference TRBV19 and TRBJ2-7): DGGITQSPKYLFRKEGQNVTLSCEQNLNHDAMYWYRQDPGQGLRLIYYSQIVNDFQKGDIAEGYSVSREKKESFPLTVTSAQKNPTAFYLCASSRDPGLRYEQYFGPGTRLTVT.

The V and J genes are TRBV2 and TRBJ2-5, with 7 nucleotides matching TRBD1. The junction had 11 bases not matched to a gene; V was cut back by 6 bases and J by 4 bases. This CDR3 is 15 amino acids long. Germline-derived CDR1 and CDR2 are SNHLY and FYNNEI. The CDR3 DNA is TGTGCCAGCAGCCGACAGACAGGGTTGGGAGAGACCCAGTACTTC. This codes for CASSRQTGLGETQYF.

The genes are TRBV7-8 and TRBJ2-7, with D perhaps matching TRBD2 (6 bases). V shed 1 base and J shed 4 bases, with 11 bases lying between them. This CDR3 region has 14 residues. In germline, CDR1 is SGHVS, CDR2 FQNEAQ. CDR3 protein: CASSLGRRGYEQYF. The CDR3 coding sequence is TGTGCCAGCAGCTTAGGGCGTCGGGGGTACGAGCAGTACTTC.

This chain uses TRBV6-6 with TRBJ2-5; perhaps TRBD1 as D (6 bases). CDR1 and CDR2 from the germline V gene are MNHNY and SVGAGI (reference sequence). The ends were cut back, 4 bases at V and 1 base at J, with 13 bases in the middle. The CDR3 is made up of 15 amino acids. In DNA, the CDR3 is TGTGCCAGCAGTTTGATCCAGGACAGCCAAGAGACCCAGTACTTC. It is translated as CASSLIQDSQETQYF.

The chain employs TRBV6-5 and TRBJ1-1; D is perhaps TRBD1 (5 bases). V was pared by 2 bases and J by 5 bases, with 9 bases between. CDR3 length: 13 amino acids. Germline V CDR1 and CDR2: MNHEY, SVGAGI. The CDR3 DNA is TGTGCCAGCAGTTACCAGGGAAGGACTGAAGCTTTCTTT. Its protein is CASSYQGRTEAFF.

V and J are TRBV7-2 and TRBJ2-7, with 9 bases lining up with TRBD1. The CDR3 extends over 14 amino acids. Germline CDR1 SGHTA, CDR2 FQGNSA. The V segment lost 6 bases and the J segment 5 bases; nucleotides outside the gene matches: 8. The CDR3 coding sequence is TGTGCCAGCAGGGCATCGGGACAGGGCGACGAGCAGTACTTC. This translates into CASRASGQGDEQYF.

This chain links TRBV7-2 with TRBJ2-7, with D tentatively TRBD1 (5 bases). Germline CDR1 SGHTA, CDR2 FQGNSA. The CDR3 is 14 residues long. V was clipped by 0 bases and J by 1 base, with 7 bases between them. Here the CDR3 DNA reads TGTGCCAGCAGCTTAGCAACAGGATCCTACGAGCAGTACTTC. It translates to CASSLATGSYEQYF. The full variable domain, rest sourced from reference TRBV7-2 and TRBJ2-7, is GAGVSQSPSNKVTEKGKDVELRCDPISGHTALYWYRQSLGQGLEFLIYFQGNSAPDKSGLPSDRFSAERTGGSVSTLTIQRTQQEDSAVYLCASSLATGSYEQYFGPGTRLTVT.

The J gene is TRBJ2-2, the V gene TRBV4-3; 8 positions match TRBD1. The CDR3 has 19 amino acids. The V gene's germline CDR1 is LGHNA and CDR2 YSLEER. The V and J ends lost 1 base and 9 bases, in that order; junction bases with no gene match: 19. The CDR3 sequence: CASSQVLSGQGLPDWELFF. In DNA form, the CDR3 reads TGCGCCAGCAGCCAAGTGTTGTCCGGACAGGGTCTTCCGGACTGGGAGCTGTTTTTT.

This chain joins TRBV6-6 and TRBJ2-3; D is undetermined. V lost 11 bases and J 0 bases, leaving 12 bases between the germline ends. The V gene's germline CDR1 is MNHNY and CDR2 SVGAGI (reference sequence). The CDR3 consists of 13 residues. CDR3 nucleotide sequence: TGTGCCTCCCGGTCTCCAAGCACAGATACGCAGTATTTT. Protein product: CASRSPSTDTQYF.

The rearrangement joins TRBV7-3 to TRBJ1-1; D ambiguous. CDR1 and CDR2 from the germline V gene are SGHTA and FQGTGA. The V and J ends lost 6 bases and 0 bases respectively, with 8 bases between them. The CDR3 is 13 residues long. The CDR3 nucleotides read TGTGCCAGCAGGGGCGGGGTGAACACTGAAGCTTTCTTT. Translated: CASRGGVNTEAFF.

The genes are TRBV9 and TRBJ2-1; 7 positions match TRBD1. The germline V gene has CDR1 SGDLS and CDR2 YYNGEE. V lost 3 bases, J lost 4 bases, and 4 bases stayed unmatched. The CDR3 is 14 residues long. In DNA form, the CDR3 reads TGTGCCAGCAGCGGTGGGGACAGTTACAATGAGCAGTTCTTC. This sequence encodes CASSGGDSYNEQFF.

The chain recombines TRBV5-4 with TRBJ1-2; D is perhaps TRBD1 (5 bases). Trimming took 7 bases from V and 5 from J, leaving 21 bases between them. The CDR3 is made up of 15 amino acids. From germline, CDR1 is SGHNT and CDR2 YYREEE (reference sequence). In DNA form, the CDR3 reads TGTGCCAGCCGGGGGGTGGGGACGGGCTCATATGGCTACACCTTC. Translation: CASRGVGTGSYGYTF.

The gene calls are TRBV5-6 and TRBJ2-5, with D possibly being TRBD2 (5 bases). Germline CDR1 reads SGHDT; CDR2 reads YYEEEE. The V and J ends lost 4 bases and 5 bases respectively, with 15 bases between them. This CDR3 region has 14 residues. The DNA for the CDR3 is TGTGCCAGCAGCCTGCGGACTCTCCGGGAGACCCAGTACTTC. Its translation: CASSLRTLRETQYF.

V and J are TRBV10-2 and TRBJ1-2, with D perhaps matching TRBD1 (5 bases). The V gene's germline CDR1 is WSHSY and CDR2 SAAADI. The ends were cut back, 8 bases at V and 7 bases at J, with 11 bases in the middle. The CDR3 loop spans 11 amino acids. DNA for the CDR3: TGCGCCAGCGGTTACGGGGGTGGCTACACCTTC. This translates into CASGYGGGYTF.

CDR3 region: CATEAPNYGYTF. The CDR3 coding sequence is TGTGCCACTGAGGCCCCGAACTATGGCTACACCTTC. The rearrangement joins TRBV19 to TRBJ1-2; the D is unclear. Germline V gene sequence: CDR1 LNHDA, CDR2 SQIVND (reference sequence). The V end lost 10 bases, the J end lost 2 bases, and 11 bases lay between the germline ends. This CDR3 region has 12 residues.

The V and J genes are TRBV9 and TRBJ2-5, with D tentatively TRBD2 (7 bases). There are 15 residues in the CDR3. The V gene lost 0 bases and the J gene lost 4 bases, with 13 bases spanning the gap. Germline V gene sequence: CDR1 SGDLS, CDR2 YYNGEE. The CDR3 sequence is CASSVGGGSGETQYF. The CDR3 DNA sequence: TGTGCCAGCAGCGTAGGCGGGGGCAGCGGAGAGACCCAGTACTTC.

This sequence joins TRBV7-2 and TRBJ1-1; a possible D gene is TRBD1 (6 bases). Germline V gene data show CDR1 as SGHTA and CDR2 as FQGNSA. With 5 bases removed from V and 5 bases from J, the gap between germline ends came to 15 bases. The CDR3 has 14 residues. CDR3 sequence: CASSPVGTPTEAFF. CDR3 sequence (DNA): TGTGCCAGCAGCCCGGTGGGGACACCTACTGAAGCTTTCTTT.

This clone was counted a single time. The chain is built from TRBV7-2 and TRBJ2-6; D uncertain. V was clipped by 5 bases and J by 2 bases, with 4 bases between them. The CDR3 is 13 amino acids. CDR1 and CDR2 from the germline V gene are SGHTA and FQGNSA. Here the CDR3 DNA reads TGTGCCAGCAGCCAGACTGGGGCCAACGTCCTGACTTTC. This translates into CASSQTGANVLTF. The whole variable domain, remainder taken from reference TRBV7-2 and TRBJ2-6, is GAGVSQSPSNKVTEKGKDVELRCDPISGHTALYWYRQSLGQGLEFLIYFQGNSAPDKSGLPSDRFSAERTGGSVSTLTIQRTQQEDSAVYLCASSQTGANVLTFGAGSRLTVL.

The chain employs TRBV5-1 and TRBJ1-1; the D is unclear. CDR3 length equals 15 residues. V was pared by 0 bases and J by 4 bases, with 13 bases between. Germline CDR1 SGHRS, CDR2 YFSETQ. The CDR3 region is CASSLVGGLSTEAFF. CDR3 coding DNA: TGCGCCAGCAGCTTGGTCGGCGGACTGAGCACTGAAGCTTTCTTT. Full variable domain (rest looked up from reference TRBV5-1 and TRBJ1-1): KAGVTQTPRYLIKTRGQQVTLSCSPISGHRSVSWYQQTPGQGLQFLFEYFSETQRNKGNFPGRFSGRQFSNSRSEMNVSTLELGDSALYLCASSLVGGLSTEAFFGQGTRLTVV.

This clone was seen only once. The sample carries other DNA sequences with the same CDR3. The rearrangement uses TRBV2 and TRBJ2-6, with D perhaps matching TRBD1 (5 bases). Between the trimmed V and J ends, which lost 11 bases and 0 bases, there was a span of 14 bases. The germline gives CDR1 SNHLY, CDR2 FYNNEI. This CDR3 region has 15 residues. For the CDR3, the DNA is TGTGCCGGATGGGGCGCGAGCTCTGGGGCCAACGTCCTGACTTTC. It specifies CAGWGASSGANVLTF. Variable domain in full (rest from reference TRBV2 and TRBJ2-6): EPEVTQTPSHQVTQMGQEVILRCVPISNHLYFYWYRQILGQKVEFLVSFYNNEISEKSEIFDDQFSVERPDGSNFTLKIRSTKLEDSAMYFCAGWGASSGANVLTFGAGSRLTVL.

V is TRBV28 and J is TRBJ2-7; perhaps TRBD2 as D (6 bases). Per germline, CDR1 MDHEN and CDR2 SYDVKM. V was cut by 5 bases and J by 0 bases, with 17 bases left in between. The CDR3 runs 16 residues. The CDR3 sequence: CASSRRRDASSYEQYF. CDR3 bases: TGTGCCAGCAGTCGGAGGCGGGACGCGAGCTCCTACGAGCAGTACTTC.